Each of the 22 T cell receptor beta chains below was sequenced from the same sample in a study of Ad26.COV2.S vaccination and SARS-CoV-2 variants. Profiling relied on immunoSEQ multiplex PCR, and the TCRdb table lists in-frame clones only, not all of them. In the table there are 440,000 or so clones, roughly 91% of which are singletons. Documented treatment: about 20 received Ad26.COV2.S at low or high dose, single or two shots; about 5 received placebo; per-sample allocation not given. At day 63 after the first vaccine or placebo injection, samples were drawn. The sample was peripheral blood, taken in a trial of Ad26.COV2.S vaccine versus placebo. These receptors originate from a person aged 18-60 years who received the Ad26.COV2.S COVID-19 vaccine or a placebo.

The chain combines TRBV3-1 (or the pseudogene TRBV3-2) with TRBJ2-7, with D maybe TRBD2 (5 bases). The CDR3 length is 18 residues. The germline V gene encodes CDR1 LGHDT and CDR2 YNNKEL (reference sequence). V was pared by 0 bases and J by 7 bases, with 25 bases between. CDR3 nucleotides: TGTGCCAGCAGCCAAGATGGATACCTGGCGGGTAATGAAGAAGAGCAGTACTTC. Translating it yields CASSQDGYLAGNEEEQYF.

The chain links TRBV7-8 to TRBJ1-1, with D perhaps matching TRBD1 (5 bases). V was shortened by 0 bases and J by 10 bases, with 6 bases between the two germline ends. Germline CDR1 is SGHVS and CDR2 is FQNEAQ. CDR3 length: 11 amino acids. Here the CDR3 reads CASSLAGTAFF. CDR3 sequence (DNA): TGTGCCAGCAGCTTAGCGGGGACAGCTTTCTTT.

For the CDR3, the DNA is TGTGCCAGCAGTTCTTGGACGGAATTAGTCGGTCAGCCCCAGCATTTT. Translated, it gives CASSSWTELVGQPQHF. The chain combines TRBV28 with TRBJ1-5; D is unclear. The CDR3 contains 16 residues. CDR1 and CDR2 from the germline V gene are MDHEN and SYDVKM. Trimming removed 4 bases at V and 6 bases at J, with 19 bases between.

This clone was seen more than once but under ten times. V is TRBV5-4 and J is TRBJ2-7; 10 bases are a match to TRBD2. The CDR3 has 15 amino acids. Germline V gives CDR1 SGHNT, CDR2 YYREEE (reference sequence). J lost 4 bases, V lost 4 bases, and 8 bases had no gene match. The CDR3 DNA is TGTGCCAGCAGCCCCTCTAGCGGGAGAAAGTACGAGCAGTACTTC. It encodes CASSPSSGRKYEQYF.

CDR3 bases: TGCGCCAGCAGACCCGGGCCGGCGGGCTACGAGCAGTACTTC. Translation gives CASRPGPAGYEQYF. The chain couples TRBV5-1 to TRBJ2-7; D might be TRBD2 (5 bases). CDR1 and CDR2 from the germline V gene are SGHRS and YFSETQ. The CDR3 contains 14 residues. The germline V and J ends were trimmed by 5 bases and 3 bases, with 15 bases remaining between them.

This rearrangement joins TRBV21-1 to TRBJ1-4; TRBD1 was called by the table and not checked on the DNA. TRBV21-1 is a pseudogene locus. CDR3 length: 15 residues. CDR3 residues: CASSTRTGGVEKLFF. The CDR3 nucleotides read TGTGCCAGCAGCACCCGGACAGGGGGTGTTGAAAAACTGTTTTTT.

This clone has just one count. Different DNA sequences within this sample yield the same CDR3. The chain carries TRBV9 and TRBJ2-3, with D unclear. CDR1 SGDLS and CDR2 YYNGEE come from the germline V gene. The V end lost 2 bases, the J end lost 2 bases, and 3 bases lay between the germline ends. The CDR3 sequence is 12 residues long. As DNA, the CDR3 is TGTGCCAGCAGCGTCTCCACAGATACGCAGTATTTT. It encodes CASSVSTDTQYF.

A few counts support this clone. The V call is TRBV19, the J call TRBJ1-1; possible D gene TRBD1, 5 bases. Germline CDR1 reads LNHDA; CDR2 reads SQIVND (reference sequence). V was clipped by 6 bases and J by 1 base, with 15 bases between them. This CDR3 spans 15 amino acids. The CDR3 loop is CASRIVAGGNTEAFF. The DNA of the CDR3 is TGTGCCAGTAGGATCGTTGCCGGGGGGAACACTGAAGCTTTCTTT.

V gene TRBV9 combines with J gene TRBJ2-5; D may be TRBD1 or TRBD2 (5 bases each). V lost 3 bases, J lost 1 base, and 19 bases lay in between. Germline V gene data show CDR1 as SGDLS and CDR2 as YYNGEE. CDR3 size: 17 residues. CDR3 loop: CASSGSPPGTLQETQYF. The CDR3 DNA follows: TGTGCCAGCAGCGGATCTCCTCCCGGGACCCTCCAAGAGACCCAGTACTTC.

The chain employs TRBV18 and TRBJ1-5, with 7 bases that match TRBD1. Trimming at V came to 3 bases and at J to 6 bases, leaving 8 bases not matched to a gene. The CDR3 is 15 amino acids. From germline, CDR1 is KGHSH and CDR2 LQKENI. CDR3 DNA: TGTGCCAGCTCACCCCTCGACAGGGCTGGTCAGCCCCAGCATTTT. Translated: CASSPLDRAGQPQHF.

CDR3 bases: TGTGCCAGCAGTTACCTTGGACTAGCGGGTACAGATACGCAGTATTTT. Translated: CASSYLGLAGTDTQYF. V and J are TRBV6-2 or TRBV6-3 and TRBJ2-3, with TRBD2 identical over 11 bases. The junction had 4 bases not matched to a gene; V was cut back by 2 bases and J by 3 bases. This CDR3 has 16 residues. Germline V gives CDR1 MNHEY, CDR2 SVGEGT.

Concerning this clone: Other DNA sequences in the sample encode the same CDR3. V usage is TRBV15 and J usage is TRBJ1-4; 8 nucleotides align to TRBD1. V lost 3 bases and J lost 5; bases outside the gene matches: 5. This CDR3 has 15 amino acids. Looked up from germline, CDR1 is LNHNV and CDR2 is YYDKDF (reference sequence). Here the CDR3 DNA reads TGTGCCACCAGCAGGGGGACAGGAGAGAATGAAAAACTGTTTTTT. It yields the protein CATSRGTGENEKLFF.

A single count supports this clone. V usage is TRBV24-1 and J usage is TRBJ2-1, with D possibly matching TRBD2 (5 bases). V lost 3 bases, J lost 0 bases, and 20 bases lay in between. Germline V gene lookup returns CDR1 KGHDR and CDR2 SFDVKD. The CDR3 runs 19 residues. The CDR3 DNA reads TGTGCCACCAGTGATAGTACCTCCCCTAGCACCGCCTCCTACAATGAGCAGTTCTTC. Translation gives CATSDSTSPSTASYNEQFF.

This chain connects TRBV7-9 to TRBJ2-1; TRBD1 aligns across 8 bases. The V segment lost 3 bases and the J segment 1 base; nucleotides outside the gene matches: 2. Per germline, CDR1 SEHNR and CDR2 FQNEAQ (reference sequence). The CDR3 covers 15 residues. CDR3 DNA sequence: TGTGCCAGCAGCTTCGACAGGGGTTCCTACAATGAGCAGTTCTTC. Translating gives CASSFDRGSYNEQFF.

The CDR3 reads CASSSRDRGIKETQYF. The CDR3 bases are TGTGCCAGCAGTTCCCGCGACAGGGGAATTAAGGAGACCCAGTACTTC. This sequence joins TRBV27 and TRBJ2-5, with 8 bases fitting TRBD1. CDR3 length: 16 residues. The germline V gene encodes CDR1 MNHEY and CDR2 SMNVEV (reference sequence). Trimming cost V 4 bases and J 5 bases; bases outside gene matches: 12.

The V call is TRBV10-2, the J call TRBJ2-1, with TRBD2 identical over 13 bases. Trimming at V came to 5 bases and at J to 6 bases, leaving 22 bases not matched to a gene. The length of the CDR3 is 21 residues. Germline V gene lookup returns CDR1 WSHSY and CDR2 SAAADI. This chain's CDR3 is CASSYTRTSGSRRPYTNEQFF. The DNA for the CDR3 is TGCGCCAGCAGTTATACGCGGACTAGCGGGAGTCGGAGGCCCTATACCAATGAGCAGTTCTTC.

The chain uses TRBV28 and TRBJ1-5; tentatively, D is TRBD1 (5 bases). The CDR3 runs to 15 residues. V was pared by 6 bases and J by 4 bases, with 16 bases between. Germline CDR1 reads MDHEN; CDR2 reads SYDVKM. CDR3 in amino acids: CASSRPGPPNQPQHF. CDR3 DNA sequence: TGTGCCAGCAGCCGCCCGGGGCCCCCTAATCAGCCCCAGCATTTT.

The rearrangement joins TRBV5-6 to TRBJ2-7, with D possibly matching TRBD1 (6 bases). The CDR3 consists of 14 residues. V was cut by 2 bases and J by 3 bases, with 12 bases left in between. Germline V gene data show CDR1 as SGHDT and CDR2 as YYEEEE. The chain's CDR3 is CASSLGDTNYEQYF. CDR3 DNA: TGTGCCAGCAGCTTAGGGGACACCAACTACGAGCAGTACTTC.

This clone occurred a few times. The chain combines TRBV28 with TRBJ1-2; TRBD1 agrees at 9 bases. Trimming took 3 bases from V and 8 from J; bases not matched to a gene: 13. The CDR3 contains 16 residues. Germline V gene lookup returns CDR1 MDHEN and CDR2 SYDVKM. The CDR3 nucleotides are TGTGCCAGCAGTTTCTGGGACAGGGTTAGTCGTGGGGGCTACACCTTC. Translating it yields CASSFWDRVSRGGYTF.

This chain joins TRBV10-3 and TRBJ2-7; D is unclear. V dropped 3 bases and J dropped 3 bases, with 15 bases sitting between them. This CDR3 is 15 amino acids long. CDR1 ENHRY and CDR2 SYGVKD come from the germline V gene. CDR3 in amino acids: CAISDFSKVGYEQYF. The CDR3 DNA reads as TGTGCCATCAGTGACTTCTCCAAGGTAGGCTACGAGCAGTACTTC.

V and J are TRBV5-4 and TRBJ1-1; D is ambiguous. Germline CDR1 is SGHNT and CDR2 is YYREEE (reference sequence). The V and J ends lost 2 bases and 1 base respectively, with 12 bases between them. The CDR3 spans 15 residues. Here the CDR3 DNA reads TGTGCCAGCAGCTTATATGCCTCAGAGAACACTGAAGCTTTCTTT. Amino acids: CASSLYASENTEAFF.

The chain employs TRBV9 and TRBJ2-7; 11 bases match TRBD2. The germline gives CDR1 SGDLS, CDR2 YYNGEE. The CDR3 is 15 amino acids. The V gene end was trimmed by 4 bases and the J gene end by 5 bases; junction bases not matched to a gene: 8. The CDR3 DNA reads as TGTGCCAGCAGCACTACTAGCGGGAGAGCCCACGAGCAGTACTTC. It yields the protein CASSTTSGRAHEQYF.